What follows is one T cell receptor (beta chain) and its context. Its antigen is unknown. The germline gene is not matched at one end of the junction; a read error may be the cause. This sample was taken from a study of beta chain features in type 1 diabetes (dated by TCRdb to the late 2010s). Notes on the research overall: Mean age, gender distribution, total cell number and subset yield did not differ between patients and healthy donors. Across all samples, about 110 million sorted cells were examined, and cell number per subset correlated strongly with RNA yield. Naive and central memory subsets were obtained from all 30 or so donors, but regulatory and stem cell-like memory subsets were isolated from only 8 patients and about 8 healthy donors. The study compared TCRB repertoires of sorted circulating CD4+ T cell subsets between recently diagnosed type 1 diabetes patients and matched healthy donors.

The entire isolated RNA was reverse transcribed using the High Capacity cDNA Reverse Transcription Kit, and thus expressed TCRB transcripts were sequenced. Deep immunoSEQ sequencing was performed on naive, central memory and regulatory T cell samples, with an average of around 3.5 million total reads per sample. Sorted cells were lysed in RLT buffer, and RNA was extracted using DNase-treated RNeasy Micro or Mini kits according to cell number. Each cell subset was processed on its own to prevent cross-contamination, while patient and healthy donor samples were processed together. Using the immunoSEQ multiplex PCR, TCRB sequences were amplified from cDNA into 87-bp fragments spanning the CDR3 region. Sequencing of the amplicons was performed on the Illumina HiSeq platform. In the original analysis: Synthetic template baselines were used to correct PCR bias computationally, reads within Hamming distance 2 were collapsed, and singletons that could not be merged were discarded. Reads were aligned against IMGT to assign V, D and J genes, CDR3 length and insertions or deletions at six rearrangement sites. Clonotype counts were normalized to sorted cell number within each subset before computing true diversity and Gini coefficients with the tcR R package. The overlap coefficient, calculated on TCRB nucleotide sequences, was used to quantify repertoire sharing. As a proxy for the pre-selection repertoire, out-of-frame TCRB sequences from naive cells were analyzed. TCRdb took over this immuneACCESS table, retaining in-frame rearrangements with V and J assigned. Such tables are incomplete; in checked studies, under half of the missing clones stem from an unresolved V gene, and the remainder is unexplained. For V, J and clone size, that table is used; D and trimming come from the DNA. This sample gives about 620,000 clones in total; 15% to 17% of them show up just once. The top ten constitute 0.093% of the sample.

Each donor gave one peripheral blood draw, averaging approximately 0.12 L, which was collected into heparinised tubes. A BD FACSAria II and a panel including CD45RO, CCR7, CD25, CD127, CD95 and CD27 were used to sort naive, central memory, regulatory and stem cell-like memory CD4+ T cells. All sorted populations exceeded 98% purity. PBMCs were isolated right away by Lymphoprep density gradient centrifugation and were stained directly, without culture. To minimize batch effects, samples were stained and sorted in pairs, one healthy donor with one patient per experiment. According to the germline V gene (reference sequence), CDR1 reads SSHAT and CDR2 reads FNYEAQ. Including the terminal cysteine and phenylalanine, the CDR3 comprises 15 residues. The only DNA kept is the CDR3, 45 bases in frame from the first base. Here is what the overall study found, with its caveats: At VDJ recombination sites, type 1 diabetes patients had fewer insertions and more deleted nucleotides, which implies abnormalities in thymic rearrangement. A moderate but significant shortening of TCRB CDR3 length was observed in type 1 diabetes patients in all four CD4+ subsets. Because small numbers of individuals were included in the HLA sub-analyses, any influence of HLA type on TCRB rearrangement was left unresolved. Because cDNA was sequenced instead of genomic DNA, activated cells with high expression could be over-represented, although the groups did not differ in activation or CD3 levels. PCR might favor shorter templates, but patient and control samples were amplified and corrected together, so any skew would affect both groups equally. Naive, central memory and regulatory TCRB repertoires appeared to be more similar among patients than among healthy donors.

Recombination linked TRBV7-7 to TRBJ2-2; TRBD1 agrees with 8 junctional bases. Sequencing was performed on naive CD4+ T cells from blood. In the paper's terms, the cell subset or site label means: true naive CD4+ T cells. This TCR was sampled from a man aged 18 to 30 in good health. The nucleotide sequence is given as TGTGCTAGCAGCTTAAGTCAGGGGGCCACCGGGGAGCTGTTTTTT. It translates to CASSLSQGATGELFF.